This note documents a single T cell receptor beta chain sequence. Its antigen is as yet unknown. Sequenced with the Oncomine TCR Beta short-read assay was DNA taken from cultured CD4+ T cells. TCRdb called the PCR reads again in MiXCR, with one record for every CDR3 protein. This table has roughly 25,000 distinct CDR3 sequences, about 53% appearing once. The data were taken from a study of vaccination and CD4 T cells after COVID-19. Study details: Cells were stimulated with overlapping spike peptides from SARS-CoV-2, HCoV-NL63, HCoV-OC43 and HCoV-229E.

Per germline, CDR1 DFQATT and CDR2 SNEGSKA (reference sequence). This CDR3 is 15 amino acids long. The V segment lost 6 bases and the J segment 8 bases; nucleotides outside the gene matches: 11. Indicated treatment: approximately 11-day PBMC culture with coronavirus spike peptide pools or control peptides (ViraFEST assay). With peptide pools, ViraFEST first expanded antigen-specific T cells and afterwards sequenced their TCRs. The authors cultured some 1.9 million PBMCs per well with roughly 10 IU/ml IL-2 and 8 to 10 ug/ml peptide pools. With fresh IL-2 medium, half the medium was replaced on days 3 and 7.

The clonotype comes from a human donor who had recovered from COVID-19. Sequencing was performed on CD4+ T cells from blood, cultured in vitro. The rearrangement uses TRBV20-1 and TRBJ1-6; the match to TRBD1 covers 9 bases. CDR3 amino acids: CSAAPGQGSYSPLHF. CDR3 DNA sequence: TGCAGTGCGGCACCGGGACAGGGATCCTATTCACCCCTCCACTTT.